Listed below are T cell receptor beta chains from one sample, sequenced in a study of human T cells and chemical hapten exposure. TCRdb independently ran MiXCR on the RACE reads; one entry per CDR3 protein. The sample yields fewer than 65,000 distinct CDR3 sequences, about 9% seen once. The source was whole blood, collected in connection with sensitization to the hapten diphenylcyclopropenone (DPC). The receptor source for this set is a woman in her 40s with alopecia areata. Some clones in this sample may be carry-over from other donors' samples. The CDR3 runs from the conserved cysteine through the conserved F or W. A D gene is named only where the DNA matches it firmly. Size is stated for part of the rows, as once, few or many counts, or as a class when the clone is expanded.

v_call: TRBV30; d_call: TRBD2; j_call: TRBJ2-3; clone_size: .; cdr3_aa: CGAGLAVSDTQYF; cdr3_nt: TGCGGGGCGGGACTAGCGGTTTCAGATACGCAGTATTTT
v_call: TRBV10-3; d_call: TRBD1; j_call: TRBJ2-7; clone_size: .; cdr3_aa: CAISEGQGYEQYF; cdr3_nt: TGTGCCATCAGTGAGGGACAGGGCTACGAGCAGTACTTC
v_call: TRBV28; d_call: .; j_call: TRBJ2-3; clone_size: .; cdr3_aa: CASSFLSSDTQYF; cdr3_nt: TGTGCCAGCAGTTTCCTCAGTTCAGATACGCAGTATTTT
v_call: TRBV9; d_call: TRBD2; j_call: TRBJ2-5; clone_size: .; cdr3_aa: CASSGEGRVEETQYF; cdr3_nt: TGTGCCAGCAGCGGGGAGGGCAGGGTAGAAGAGACCCAGTACTTC
v_call: TRBV20-1; d_call: TRBD2; j_call: TRBJ2-3; clone_size: .; cdr3_aa: CSAHSGGESTDTQYF; cdr3_nt: TGCAGTGCTCATAGCGGGGGGGAGTCCACAGATACGCAGTATTTT
v_call: TRBV7-2; d_call: .; j_call: TRBJ2-4; clone_size: few; cdr3_aa: CASSLGPNIQYF; cdr3_nt: TGTGCCAGCAGCTTAGGGCCAAACATTCAGTACTTC
v_call: TRBV5-1; d_call: .; j_call: TRBJ1-1; clone_size: many; cdr3_aa: CASSLAGEGTEAFF; cdr3_nt: TGCGCCAGCAGCTTGGCAGGGGAGGGCACTGAAGCTTTCTTT
v_call: TRBV2; d_call: .; j_call: TRBJ1-2; clone_size: few; cdr3_aa: CASSEGNYGYTF; cdr3_nt: TGTGCCAGCAGTGAAGGGAACTATGGCTACACCTTC
v_call: TRBV6-2/TRBV6-3; d_call: TRBD2; j_call: TRBJ2-1; clone_size: .; cdr3_aa: CASRGGTNSYNEQFF; cdr3_nt: TGTGCCAGCAGGGGGGGGACGAACTCCTACAATGAGCAGTTCTTC
v_call: TRBV15; d_call: TRBD1; j_call: TRBJ1-1; clone_size: few; cdr3_aa: CVTSRDGGGHTEAFF; cdr3_nt: TGTGTCACCAGCAGAGATGGAGGGGGCCACACTGAAGCTTTCTTT
v_call: TRBV7-3; d_call: .; j_call: TRBJ2-5; clone_size: few; cdr3_aa: CASRSARLETQYF; cdr3_nt: TGTGCCAGCAGGTCGGCTCGTTTAGAGACCCAGTACTTC
v_call: TRBV12-3/TRBV12-4; d_call: .; j_call: TRBJ2-3; clone_size: few; cdr3_aa: CASSLYVLDQDTQYF; cdr3_nt: TGTGCCAGCAGTTTATACGTCCTAGATCAGGATACGCAGTATTTT
v_call: TRBV28; d_call: .; j_call: TRBJ2-1; clone_size: few; cdr3_aa: CASSPLGGPLYEQFF; cdr3_nt: TGTGCCAGCAGCCCATTGGGGGGGCCTCTTTATGAGCAGTTCTTC
v_call: TRBV5-1; d_call: .; j_call: TRBJ2-1; clone_size: few; cdr3_aa: CASNWGLGNNEQFF; cdr3_nt: TGCGCCAGCAATTGGGGACTTGGAAACAATGAGCAGTTCTTC
v_call: TRBV6-2/TRBV6-3; d_call: .; j_call: TRBJ2-3; clone_size: many; cdr3_aa: CASSYARVSGSTDTQYF; cdr3_nt: TGTGCCAGCAGTTACGCAAGGGTTAGCGGAAGCACAGATACGCAGTATTTT
v_call: TRBV7-9; d_call: .; j_call: TRBJ1-2; clone_size: .; cdr3_aa: CASSLAVHRGYTF; cdr3_nt: TGTGCCAGCAGCTTAGCGGTCCATAGGGGCTACACCTTC
v_call: TRBV5-4; d_call: .; j_call: TRBJ2-3; clone_size: many; cdr3_aa: CASSSPDGSLDTQYF; cdr3_nt: TGTGCCAGCAGCTCTCCAGATGGGTCCCTAGATACGCAGTATTTT
v_call: TRBV4-1; d_call: .; j_call: TRBJ2-5; clone_size: .; cdr3_aa: CASSQVVLETQYF; cdr3_nt: TGCGCCAGCAGCCAAGTTGTCTTGGAGACCCAGTACTTC
v_call: TRBV6-1; d_call: TRBD2; j_call: TRBJ2-1; clone_size: .; cdr3_aa: CASSGLAGSGGEQFF; cdr3_nt: TGTGCCAGCAGTGGACTAGCGGGGTCTGGCGGTGAGCAGTTCTTC
v_call: TRBV11-2; d_call: .; j_call: TRBJ1-1; clone_size: many; cdr3_aa: CASSSPNGGVNGTEAFF; cdr3_nt: TGTGCCAGCAGCTCCCCGAATGGGGGGGTAAACGGGACTGAAGCTTTCTTT
v_call: TRBV29-1; d_call: .; j_call: TRBJ1-5; clone_size: many; cdr3_aa: CSVVGAGGQPQHF; cdr3_nt: TGCAGCGTTGTGGGGGCCGGCGGTCAGCCCCAGCATTTT
v_call: TRBV7-2; d_call: .; j_call: TRBJ2-5; clone_size: few; cdr3_aa: CASSFAGRRGGETQYF; cdr3_nt: TGTGCCAGCAGCTTTGCTGGAAGGCGGGGAGGAGAGACCCAGTACTTC
v_call: TRBV29-1; d_call: .; j_call: TRBJ1-1; clone_size: .; cdr3_aa: CSAQGNEAFF; cdr3_nt: TGCAGCGCCCAGGGCAATGAAGCTTTCTTT
v_call: TRBV20-1; d_call: .; j_call: TRBJ1-5; clone_size: many; cdr3_aa: CSAQGRGNQPQHF; cdr3_nt: TGCAGTGCCCAGGGGAGGGGGAATCAGCCCCAGCATTTT
v_call: TRBV19; d_call: TRBD2; j_call: TRBJ2-1; clone_size: .; cdr3_aa: CASSPWTSGGANEQFF; cdr3_nt: TGTGCCAGTAGCCCCTGGACTAGCGGGGGGGCCAATGAGCAGTTCTTC
v_call: TRBV9; d_call: TRBD1; j_call: TRBJ1-4; clone_size: .; cdr3_aa: CASSRTGQPTNEKLFF; cdr3_nt: TGTGCCAGCAGCCGGACAGGACAGCCAACTAATGAAAAACTGTTTTTT
v_call: TRBV7-8; d_call: .; j_call: TRBJ2-2; clone_size: many; cdr3_aa: CASSLRLKNTGELFF; cdr3_nt: TGTGCCAGCAGCTTAAGACTGAAGAACACCGGGGAGCTGTTTTTT
v_call: TRBV9; d_call: .; j_call: TRBJ2-5; clone_size: many; cdr3_aa: CASSVDGETQYF; cdr3_nt: TGTGCCAGCAGCGTAGATGGAGAGACCCAGTACTTC
v_call: TRBV9; d_call: TRBD1; j_call: TRBJ2-5; clone_size: .; cdr3_aa: CASSVQGAQETQYF; cdr3_nt: TGTGCCAGCAGCGTTCAGGGGGCGCAAGAGACCCAGTACTTC
v_call: TRBV30; d_call: TRBD2; j_call: TRBJ2-3; clone_size: many; cdr3_aa: CAWRLAGGPRGQYF; cdr3_nt: TGTGCCTGGAGATTAGCGGGGGGGCCGAGAGGGCAGTATTTT
v_call: TRBV6-5; d_call: .; j_call: TRBJ1-5; clone_size: .; cdr3_aa: CASSYGGGTQHF; cdr3_nt: TGTGCCAGCAGTTACGGGGGCGGTACCCAGCATTTT
v_call: TRBV10-2; d_call: .; j_call: TRBJ2-7; clone_size: many; cdr3_aa: CASSEWGPTYEQYF; cdr3_nt: TGCGCCAGCAGTGAGTGGGGTCCTACCTACGAGCAGTACTTC
v_call: TRBV5-1; d_call: TRBD1; j_call: TRBJ1-1; clone_size: .; cdr3_aa: CASSLRDRPTEAFF; cdr3_nt: TGCGCCAGCAGCCTCCGGGACAGGCCCACTGAAGCTTTCTTT
v_call: TRBV4-1; d_call: TRBD2; j_call: TRBJ2-2; clone_size: many; cdr3_aa: CASSHLDSGGAGTGELFF; cdr3_nt: TGCGCCAGCAGCCACTTAGATAGCGGGGGGGCCGGCACCGGGGAGCTGTTTTTT
v_call: TRBV5-4; d_call: TRBD1; j_call: TRBJ2-3; clone_size: .; cdr3_aa: CASQQGINTDTQYF; cdr3_nt: TGTGCCAGCCAACAGGGGATAAACACAGATACGCAGTATTTT
v_call: TRBV5-1; d_call: .; j_call: TRBJ2-4; clone_size: .; cdr3_aa: CASFDIQYF; cdr3_nt: TGCGCCAGCTTTGACATTCAGTACTTC
v_call: TRBV2; d_call: .; j_call: TRBJ2-7; clone_size: few; cdr3_aa: CASTRDYYEQYF; cdr3_nt: TGTGCCAGCACCCGGGATTACTACGAGCAGTACTTC
v_call: TRBV6-2/TRBV6-3; d_call: TRBD1; j_call: TRBJ2-1; clone_size: .; cdr3_aa: CASSYAKGQGYNEQFF; cdr3_nt: TGTGCCAGCAGTTACGCCAAGGGACAGGGGTACAATGAGCAGTTCTTC
v_call: TRBV7-3; d_call: TRBD2; j_call: TRBJ2-3; clone_size: many; cdr3_aa: CASSLRTSEAQYF; cdr3_nt: TGTGCCAGCAGCCTAAGGACTAGCGAGGCGCAGTATTTT
v_call: TRBV20-1; d_call: .; j_call: TRBJ1-4; clone_size: few; cdr3_aa: CSARDQGMREKLFF; cdr3_nt: TGCAGTGCTAGAGATCAGGGGATGAGGGAAAAACTGTTTTTT
v_call: TRBV7-3; d_call: TRBD2; j_call: TRBJ2-7; clone_size: .; cdr3_aa: CASRRAGGLSGYEQYF; cdr3_nt: TGTGCCAGCAGACGCGCGGGGGGCCTAAGTGGCTACGAGCAGTACTTC
v_call: TRBV5-1; d_call: TRBD2; j_call: TRBJ2-5; clone_size: few; cdr3_aa: CASSVQTSGGAETQYF; cdr3_nt: TGCGCCAGCAGCGTACAGACTAGCGGGGGGGCGGAGACCCAGTACTTC
v_call: TRBV28; d_call: TRBD1; j_call: TRBJ2-7; clone_size: .; cdr3_aa: CASTLKGQTSF; cdr3_nt: TGTGCCAGCACCCTTAAGGGACAGACCTCCTTC
v_call: TRBV28; d_call: TRBD1; j_call: TRBJ1-1; clone_size: .; cdr3_aa: CASTRDRVTEAFF; cdr3_nt: TGTGCCAGCACCCGGGACAGGGTAACTGAAGCTTTCTTT